The entry below gives a single T cell receptor (beta chain) sequence along with its context. The same CDR3 arises from other DNA sequences in this sample as well. In the source study's methods: Amplification of reference gene primers was used by the study to estimate nucleated cell counts. Assay: immunoSEQ multiplex PCR; the TCRdb copy retains only in-frame clones and omits some. The DNA gave D and trimming, while V, J and clone size come from that table. Altogether about 110,000 clones are present, around 86% being singletons, with the ten largest covering roughly 37%. The source of the sample is a study of blood T cell repertoires in COVID-19. Looking at the study overall: Some COVID-19 samples were acute and others convalescent; all came from the United States, Italy and Spain. Sources were T cells, B-cell-depleted T cells, or PBMCs; the material itself was cDNA or gDNA.

Trimming at V came to 0 bases and at J to 6 bases, leaving 0 bases not matched to a gene. Germline values: CDR1 MNHEY, CDR2 SVGAGI. CDR3 length: 13 amino acids. This clonotype originated in a man older than 75 with acute or convalescent COVID-19. The J gene is TRBJ2-3, the V gene TRBV6-5, with TRBD1 matching over 7 bases. Specimen: peripheral blood. Here the CDR3 reads CASSYSRGDTQYF. The CDR3 DNA follows: TGTGCCAGCAGTTACTCCAGGGGGGATACGCAGTATTTT.